There are a few counts of the clone carrying this T cell receptor (beta chain). This record comes from a study of blood T cell repertoires in COVID-19. Study in general: Acute and convalescent COVID-19 samples came from the United States, Italy and Spain.

In the study's own analysis: How many nucleated cells were present was estimated from reference gene primer amplification. Assay used: immunoSEQ multiplex PCR; TCRdb lists only in-frame clones, some missing. V and J calls plus clone size are reproduced from that table; the DNA served to infer D and trimming. Of about 150,000 clones listed, approximately 90% are singletons. Germline lookup yields CDR1 SGDLS and CDR2 YYNGEE. The CDR3 loop spans 15 amino acids. V was pared by 0 bases and J by 3 bases, with 9 bases between. V usage is TRBV9 and J usage is TRBJ2-2, with D hard to call. This TCR derives from a woman aged 40 to 49 with acute or convalescent COVID-19. Sequenced input: peripheral blood. The CDR3 DNA sequence: TGTGCCAGCAGCGTAGCTTTAGGAGACACCGGGGAGCTGTTTTTT. Protein sequence: CASSVALGDTGELFF.